The present entry profiles one T cell receptor beta chain with its context. The repertoire was sequenced with immunoSEQ multiplex PCR; TCRdb's copy has only in-frame clones and lacks some. The table has 170,000 or so clones, more than 80% seen once. This entry comes from a study of blood T cell repertoires in COVID-19. The germline V and J ends were trimmed by 3 bases and 3 bases, with 12 bases remaining between them. Germline assignment: CDR1 MDHEN and CDR2 SYDVKM. CDR3 length: 14 amino acids. The clonotype originates from a man aged 35-49 years who had recovered from COVID-19. Material for sequencing was PBMCs or T cells enriched from blood (not recorded which). The rearrangement joins TRBV28 to TRBJ2-7; TRBD2 might be the D (5 bases). DNA of the CDR3: TGTGCCAGCAGTTTCGGGGATCGGGGCTACGAGCAGTACTTC. Amino acid sequence: CASSFGDRGYEQYF.